Sequencing of this T cell receptor beta chain was carried out in a study of T cell repertoires in cytomegalovirus infection. Whole-study results and caveats: Summed public TCR beta family frequency identified CMV carriers bearing the relevant HLA.

This clonotype was seen ten or more times. Its antigen is unidentified. TCRdb called the reads again in MiXCR, with one record for every CDR3 protein. The table has fewer than 550,000 distinct CDR3 sequences, around a quarter seen once; the top ten hold 13%. Germline-derived CDR1 and CDR2 are SEHNR and FQNEAQ (reference sequence). This CDR3 has 15 amino acids. With 7 bases removed from V and 1 base from J, the gap between germline ends came to 14 bases. Sequencing was carried out using PBMCs. The source of this sequence is a human donor in good health (CMV status not recorded). Some clones in this sample may be carry-over from other donors' samples. J is TRBJ2-4 and V is TRBV7-9; possible D gene TRBD1, 6 bases. The CDR3 region is CASNEQGVAKNIQYF. The CDR3 DNA follows: TGTGCCAGCAACGAACAGGGTGTGGCCAAAAACATTCAGTACTTC. Full variable domain (outside the CDR3, taken from reference TRBV7-9 and TRBJ2-4): DTGVSQNPRHKITKRGQNVTFRCDPISEHNRLYWYRQTLGQGPEFLTYFQNEAQLEKSRLLSDRFSAERPKGSFSTLEIQRTEQGDSAMYLCASNEQGVAKNIQYFGAGTRLSVL.